What follows are 15 T cell receptor beta chains derived from one specimen sequenced in a study of blood T cell repertoires in COVID-19. Data came from immunoSEQ multiplex PCR; TCRdb stores just in-frame clones and leaves some out. The table includes roughly 340,000 clones, 80% to 90% detected once. Sequencing input: PBMCs or T cells enriched from blood (not recorded which). Receptors were obtained from a man between 18 and 35 years old who had recovered from COVID-19.

This chain connects TRBV12-5 to TRBJ2-1; D call uncertain. The CDR3 contains 18 residues. Germline V gene data show CDR1 as LGHNT and CDR2 as FRNRAP. V lost 2 bases and J 0 bases, leaving 17 bases between the germline ends. Here the CDR3 reads CASGLLLGAQSSYNEQFF. The CDR3 DNA reads TGTGCTAGTGGTTTGCTATTAGGAGCCCAAAGCTCCTACAATGAGCAGTTCTTC.

V and J are TRBV2 and TRBJ2-7, with unresolved D. The CDR3 loop spans 14 amino acids. Per germline, CDR1 SNHLY and CDR2 FYNNEI. Between the trimmed V and J ends, which lost 4 bases and 3 bases, there was a span of 13 bases. The CDR3, as DNA: TGTGCCAGCAGTGTTTCGACACGGCACTACGAGCAGTACTTC. Translated, it gives CASSVSTRHYEQYF.

The chain recombines TRBV2 with TRBJ2-7; D remains ambiguous. The germline V gene encodes CDR1 SNHLY and CDR2 FYNNEI. CDR3 length: 13 residues. Trimming left V 5 bases short and J 1 base short, with 9 bases between. DNA of the CDR3: TGTGCCAGCAGTAGTGACTCGTCCTACGAGCAGTACTTC. It codes for CASSSDSSYEQYF.

The chain links TRBV28 to TRBJ2-5, with 11 bases lining up with TRBD2. The germline V gene has CDR1 MDHEN and CDR2 SYDVKM. The junction had 0 bases not matched to a gene; V was cut back by 6 bases and J by 3 bases. The CDR3 has 13 amino acids. This CDR3 is CASRGLAEETQYF. Written as DNA, the CDR3 is TGTGCCAGCAGGGGACTAGCGGAAGAGACCCAGTACTTC.

The CDR3 spells CASSLWRGQGAEQYF. CDR3 in DNA: TGTGCCAGCAGTTTATGGCGGGGACAGGGGGCCGAGCAGTACTTC. The V and J genes are TRBV28 and TRBJ2-7; TRBD1 matches at 12 bases. V shed 0 bases, J shed 6 bases, and the junction held 3 bases outside the gene matches. CDR1 is MDHEN, CDR2 SYDVKM, per germline. The length of the CDR3 is 15 residues.

This clone was observed a single time. The CDR3 protein is CASGGGYGYTF. The CDR3 bases are TGTGCCAGCGGCGGGGGTTATGGCTACACCTTC. This chain links TRBV19 with TRBJ1-2; possible D gene TRBD1, 5 bases. In germline, CDR1 is LNHDA, CDR2 SQIVND (reference sequence). This CDR3 has 11 residues. V shed 9 bases and J shed 5 bases, with 10 bases lying between them.

The chain couples TRBV5-6 to TRBJ2-4; weak D call: TRBD2 (6 bases). Trimming took 0 bases from V and 7 from J, leaving 17 bases between them. Germline CDR1 reads SGHDT; CDR2 reads YYEEEE. This CDR3 region has 16 residues. The chain's CDR3 is CASSLAGGGGGNIQYF. The CDR3 DNA follows: TGTGCCAGCAGCTTGGCCGGTGGGGGAGGTGGGAACATTCAGTACTTC.

The gene calls are TRBV10-1 and TRBJ2-1, with D possibly TRBD2 on 5 matching bases. This CDR3 is 14 amino acids long. Germline lookup yields CDR1 WNHNN and CDR2 SYGVQD (reference sequence). The V and J ends lost 3 bases and 0 bases respectively, with 6 bases between them. The CDR3 region has the DNA TGCGCCAGCAGTGAAGGGAGCTCCTACAATGAGCAGTTCTTC. This gives the protein CASSEGSSYNEQFF.

V and J are TRBV4-1 and TRBJ2-1; 9 bases line up with TRBD2. The CDR3 runs 16 residues. Per the germline V gene, CDR1 is MGHRA and CDR2 is YSYEKL. With V trimmed by 3 bases and J by 1 base, 4 bases remained unmatched. Written as DNA, the CDR3 is TGCGCCAGCAGCCAGATAGCGGGGGATTCCTACAATGAGCAGTTCTTC. It encodes CASSQIAGDSYNEQFF.

The V call is TRBV7-2, the J call TRBJ2-1, with 12 positions matching TRBD2. J lost 8 bases, V lost 1 base, and 6 bases had no gene match. CDR1 and CDR2 (germline): SGHTA, FQGNSA. The CDR3 sequence is 16 residues long. This chain's CDR3 is CASSLGVTSGRYEQFF. CDR3 DNA: TGTGCCAGCAGCTTAGGAGTGACTAGCGGGAGATATGAGCAGTTCTTC.

The rearrangement joins TRBV18 to TRBJ2-7; 8 nucleotides align to TRBD1. CDR3 size: 14 residues. Per germline, CDR1 KGHSH and CDR2 LQKENI. J lost 5 bases, V lost 6 bases, and 9 bases had no gene match. Written as DNA, the CDR3 is TGTGCCAGCTCGCGACAGGGGCCGATTGACGAGCAGTACTTC. Its protein is CASSRQGPIDEQYF.

The rearrangement uses TRBV7-8 and TRBJ2-1, with D possibly being TRBD1 (6 bases). V shed 1 base and J shed 2 bases, with 9 bases lying between them. Germline-derived CDR1 and CDR2 are SGHVS and FQNEAQ. This CDR3 is 15 amino acids long. The DNA of the CDR3 is TGTGCCAGCAGCTTAGTGGCAGGGGCCTACAATGAGCAGTTCTTC. Protein: CASSLVAGAYNEQFF.

The rearrangement links TRBV10-3 to TRBJ1-4; the D gene is possibly TRBD1 (6 bases). The germline gives CDR1 ENHRY, CDR2 SYGVKD. V was shortened by 6 bases and J by 0 bases, with 8 bases between the two germline ends. The CDR3 length is 14 residues. CDR3 nucleotides: TGTGCCATCAGGGACAGTGCAACTAATGAAAAACTGTTTTTT. Translating it yields CAIRDSATNEKLFF.

The sample holds a few counts of this clone. The V gene is TRBV10-3, the J gene TRBJ2-2, with D hard to call. Germline V gives CDR1 ENHRY, CDR2 SYGVKD. The CDR3 loop spans 16 amino acids. Trimming removed 3 bases at V and 1 base at J, with 12 bases between. Written as DNA, the CDR3 is TGTGCCATCAGTGAAAGACTCCCCCAGAACACCGGGGAGCTGTTTTTT. It translates to CAISERLPQNTGELFF.

The V and J genes are TRBV6-5 and TRBJ1-1, with a weak D call TRBD1 (5 bases). The CDR3 loop spans 13 amino acids. V was pared by 4 bases and J by 8 bases, with 14 bases between. The germline V gene encodes CDR1 MNHEY and CDR2 SVGAGI. The DNA for the CDR3 is TGTGCCAGCAGTTTATTCCAGGGCTCCGAAGCTTTCTTT. Encoded protein: CASSLFQGSEAFF.